What follows are 25 T cell receptor beta chains derived from one specimen sequenced in a study of CXCR3-negative and CXCR3-positive naive CD8 T cells. Study-level results: TRB CDR3s of CXCR3-positive naive cells were more hydrophobic than those of CXCR3-negative naive cells.

The antigens these receptors bind are not known. The method, 5' RACE with UMI labels, was used to prepare the TRB cDNA libraries. TCRdb reprocessed the 5' RACE reads and keeps a single row for each CDR3 protein, giving no DNA. Recorded for this sample: 100,000 to 150,000 distinct CDR3 sequences. Sequences were obtained from naive CXCR3+ CD8+ T cells from blood. Documented subset: CD45RO-CCR7+CD27+CD95- naive CD8+ T cells expressing CXCR3 (TNR3+). The receptors originated from a human donor in good health. Some clones in this sample may be carry-over from other donors' samples.

This chain joins TRBV7-2 and TRBJ2-5. The CDR3 contains 17 residues. The germline V gene encodes CDR1 SGHTA and CDR2 FQGNSA. CDR3 protein: CASSSYHRLTIQETQYF.

The rearrangement uses TRBV5-1 and TRBJ2-7; TCRdb's D call, TRBD2, is unchecked because there is no DNA. Germline V lookup: CDR1 SGHRS, CDR2 YFSETQ. CDR3 length: 15 residues. The CDR3: CASSTTGTILYGQYF.

J is TRBJ1-1 and V is TRBV29-1; TCRdb's assignment of TRBD1 cannot be checked, as there is no DNA. The CDR3 is 17 amino acids. In germline, CDR1 is SQVTM, CDR2 ANQGSEA. The CDR3: CSVGGGTGTMANTEAFF.

The chain uses TRBV7-3 and TRBJ2-3. The CDR3 runs 14 residues. In germline, CDR1 is SGHTA, CDR2 FQGTGA. CDR3 protein: CASSSAGSTDTQYF.

The J gene is TRBJ2-3, the V gene TRBV9; TCRdb lists TRBD1, though no DNA is available to test this call. Germline V gene sequence: CDR1 SGDLS, CDR2 YYNGEE. The CDR3 is 14 residues long. The chain's CDR3 is CASTPRGRSDTQYF.

V is TRBV12-3 or TRBV12-4 and J is TRBJ2-5; absent DNA, TCRdb's TRBD2 call cannot be checked. This CDR3 spans 15 amino acids. CDR3: CASRSSGTLRETQYF.

This chain uses TRBV29-1 with TRBJ1-2; TCRdb's D call of TRBD1 is untestable without DNA. Germline V gene sequence: CDR1 SQVTM, CDR2 ANQGSEA. The CDR3 is 15 residues long. Here the CDR3 reads CSVVLGDREDGGYTF.

The chain employs TRBV2 and TRBJ2-5; the D call from TCRdb, TRBD1, cannot be confirmed without DNA. The CDR3 is made up of 13 amino acids. Germline CDR1 SNHLY, CDR2 FYNNEI. CDR3: CASTNPQKETQYF.

This chain links TRBV20-1 with TRBJ2-2. The germline V gene has CDR1 DFQATT and CDR2 SNEGSKA (reference sequence). This CDR3 is built from 16 residues. CDR3 sequence reads: CSARVEETQNTGELFF.

This chain joins TRBV7-9 and TRBJ2-1; the TCRdb call, TRBD2, lacks DNA for checking. The CDR3 totals 16 residues. Per the germline V gene, CDR1 is SEHNR and CDR2 is FQNEAQ (reference sequence). The CDR3 here is CASSLVEKRLVNEQFF.

The V and J genes are TRBV2 and TRBJ2-7; TCRdb indicates TRBD1, and absent DNA this call remains unverified. CDR3 length: 15 residues. Germline CDR1 reads SNHLY; CDR2 reads FYNNEI. This CDR3 is CASSDPRTGVVEQYF.

The V and J genes are TRBV12-3 or TRBV12-4 and TRBJ2-5; there is no DNA to check the TCRdb D call of TRBD2. The CDR3 totals 15 residues. The CDR3 spells CASSSTGLAGETQYF.

This chain connects TRBV4-1 to TRBJ1-2; the TCRdb call, TRBD1, lacks DNA for checking. Germline V gene sequence: CDR1 MGHRA, CDR2 YSYEKL. There are 15 residues in the CDR3. CDR3 protein: CASSQRTGGDYGYTF.

The chain uses TRBV4-2 and TRBJ2-1; there is no DNA to check the TCRdb D call of TRBD1. CDR1 and CDR2 from the germline V gene are LGHNA and YNFKEQ. This CDR3 is built from 16 residues. The CDR3 here is CASSQDEGQGAHEQFF.

The CDR3 loop reads CASSLTGTGNYEQYF. The chain employs TRBV12-3 or TRBV12-4 and TRBJ2-7; TCRdb's assignment of TRBD1 cannot be checked, as there is no DNA. CDR3 length: 15 amino acids.

This rearrangement joins TRBV12-3 or TRBV12-4 to TRBJ2-7; TCRdb reports TRBD2, a call that lacks DNA to check it against. This CDR3 has 16 residues. Here the CDR3 reads CASSLTQSGRANEQYF.

V usage is TRBV28 and J usage is TRBJ2-1; TCRdb calls TRBD1, which cannot be checked without DNA. The CDR3 has 20 amino acids. From germline, CDR1 is MDHEN and CDR2 SYDVKM. The CDR3 here is CASSLYAGTGGPNSYNEQFF. The variable domain in full, with the rest retrieved from reference TRBV28 and TRBJ2-1, is DVKVTQSSRYLVKRTGEKVFLECVQDMDHENMFWYRQDPGLGLRLIYFSYDVKMKEKGDIPEGYSVSREKKERFSLILESASTNQTSMYLCASSLYAGTGGPNSYNEQFFGPGTRLTVL.

The CDR3 sequence: CASSFVGRDYEQYF. V and J are TRBV4-1 and TRBJ2-7; the D gene TCRdb calls, TRBD2, cannot be checked with no DNA. Per the germline V gene, CDR1 is MGHRA and CDR2 is YSYEKL. CDR3 length: 14 residues.

V gene TRBV28 combines with J gene TRBJ1-5. The CDR3 extends over 14 amino acids. Germline CDR1 MDHEN, CDR2 SYDVKM. CDR3 amino acids: CASSNRQGNQPQHF.

CDR3 protein: CSVVRPRPSSYNSPLHF. The chain combines TRBV29-1 with TRBJ1-6. The CDR3 runs 17 residues. Germline V gene lookup returns CDR1 SQVTM and CDR2 ANQGSEA.

The chain links TRBV6-5 to TRBJ2-2. The CDR3 has 14 residues. Germline V CDR1 and CDR2: MNHEY, SVGAGI. The chain's CDR3 is CASSYSGSTGELFF.

The V gene is TRBV28, the J gene TRBJ2-5. CDR3 size: 11 residues. Looked up from germline, CDR1 is MDHEN and CDR2 is SYDVKM. The CDR3: CASSFRETQYF.

This rearrangement joins TRBV7-3 to TRBJ2-7. This CDR3 is built from 13 residues. Germline V CDR1 and CDR2: SGHTA, FQGTGA. CDR3 residues: CASSSTEAREQYF.

The rearrangement joins TRBV3-1 to TRBJ2-1; the D call from TCRdb, TRBD1, cannot be confirmed without DNA. CDR1 and CDR2 (germline): LGHDT, YNNKEL (reference sequence). The CDR3 runs to 17 residues. This CDR3 is CASSRSFPGGEYNEQFF.

The V call is TRBV5-1, the J call TRBJ2-7; no DNA is available, so the TRBD1 call from TCRdb remains unchecked. The CDR3 sequence is 15 residues long. The germline V gene encodes CDR1 SGHRS and CDR2 YFSETQ. The CDR3 loop reads CASSPATGLLYEQYF.